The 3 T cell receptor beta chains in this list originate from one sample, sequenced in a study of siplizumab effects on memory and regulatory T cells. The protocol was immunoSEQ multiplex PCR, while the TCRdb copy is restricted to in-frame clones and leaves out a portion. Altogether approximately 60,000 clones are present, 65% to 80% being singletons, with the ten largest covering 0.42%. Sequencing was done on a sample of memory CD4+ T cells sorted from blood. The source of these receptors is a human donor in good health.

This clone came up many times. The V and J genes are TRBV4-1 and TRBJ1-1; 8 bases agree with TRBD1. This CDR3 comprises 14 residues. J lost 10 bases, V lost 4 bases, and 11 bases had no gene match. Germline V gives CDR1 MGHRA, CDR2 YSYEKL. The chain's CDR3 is CASSLTGADGGAFF. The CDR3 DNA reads TGCGCCAGCAGCCTGACAGGGGCCGATGGAGGAGCTTTCTTT.

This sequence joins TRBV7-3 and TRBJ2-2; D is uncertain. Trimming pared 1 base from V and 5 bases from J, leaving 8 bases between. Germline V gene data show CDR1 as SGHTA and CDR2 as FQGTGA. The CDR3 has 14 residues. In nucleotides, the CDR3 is TGTGCCAGCAGCTTAAGTGTGGGGACCGGGGAGCTGTTTTTT. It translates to CASSLSVGTGELFF.

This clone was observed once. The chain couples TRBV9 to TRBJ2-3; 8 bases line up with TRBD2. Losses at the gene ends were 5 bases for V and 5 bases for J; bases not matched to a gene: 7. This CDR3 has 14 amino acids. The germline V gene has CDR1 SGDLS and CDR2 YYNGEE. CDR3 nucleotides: TGTGCCAGCAGTACGGGGGGGACCATAGATACGCAGTATTTT. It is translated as CASSTGGTIDTQYF.